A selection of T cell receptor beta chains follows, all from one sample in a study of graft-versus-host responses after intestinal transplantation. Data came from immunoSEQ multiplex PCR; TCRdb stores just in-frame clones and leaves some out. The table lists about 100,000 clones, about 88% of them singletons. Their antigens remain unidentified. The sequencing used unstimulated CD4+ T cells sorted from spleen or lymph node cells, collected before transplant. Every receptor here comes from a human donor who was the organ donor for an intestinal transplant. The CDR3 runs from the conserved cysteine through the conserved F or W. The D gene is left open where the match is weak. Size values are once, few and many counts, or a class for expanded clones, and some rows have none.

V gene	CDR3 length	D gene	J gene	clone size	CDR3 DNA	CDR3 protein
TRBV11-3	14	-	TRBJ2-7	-	TGTGCCAGCAGCTCATCCTCTACAGGAGGCGAGCAGTACTTC	CASSSSSTGGEQYF
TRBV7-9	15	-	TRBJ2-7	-	TGTGCCAGCAGCTTAGCCGTAGGTGGGTGGTACGAGCAGTACTTC	CASSLAVGGWYEQYF
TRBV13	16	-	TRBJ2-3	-	TGTGCCAGCAGCTGGGGTCCAGGGGGGACCACAGATACGCAGTATTTT	CASSWGPGGTTDTQYF
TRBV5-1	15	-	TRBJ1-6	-	TGCGCCAGCAGCTTGGCCCCGGGAATTCGTTCACCCCTCCACTTT	CASSLAPGIRSPLHF
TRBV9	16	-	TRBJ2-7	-	TGTGCCAGCAGCGCAACCGCTGGGCAGGGGATCCACGAGCAGTACTTC	CASSATAGQGIHEQYF
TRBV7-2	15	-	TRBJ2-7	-	TGTGCCAGCAGCCCTCAGCCCGGGGGTGCCTACGAGCAGTACTTC	CASSPQPGGAYEQYF
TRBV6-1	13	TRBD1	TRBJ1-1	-	TGTGCCAGCAGTGACAGGGGGCACACTGAAGCTTTCTTT	CASSDRGHTEAFF
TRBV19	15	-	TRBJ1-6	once	TGTGCCAGTACTACTGACAGAAACTATAATTCACCCCTCCACTTT	CASTTDRNYNSPLHF
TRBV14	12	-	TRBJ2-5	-	TGTGCCAGCAGCCATAACACCGAGACCCAGTACTTC	CASSHNTETQYF
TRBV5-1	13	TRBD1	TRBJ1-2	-	TGCGCCAGCAGTCTCCGGGACAGGGGATTATACACCTTC	CASSLRDRGLYTF
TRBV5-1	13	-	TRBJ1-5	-	TGCGCCAGCAGCTGGGGGCCAGAACAGCCCCAGCATTTT	CASSWGPEQPQHF
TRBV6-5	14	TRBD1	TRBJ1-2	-	TGTGCCAGCAGCCCGAGACAGGGTCTTTATGGCTACACCTTC	CASSPRQGLYGYTF
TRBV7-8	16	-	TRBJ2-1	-	TGTGCCAGCAGCTTAGGTCCCGGCGGCTCCTACAATGAGCAGTTCTTC	CASSLGPGGSYNEQFF
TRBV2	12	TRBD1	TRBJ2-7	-	TGTGCCAGCAGTTCGACAGGGAACGAGCAGTACTTC	CASSSTGNEQYF
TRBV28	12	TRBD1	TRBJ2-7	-	TGTGCCAGCGTGGGGACAGAGTACGAGCAGTACTTC	CASVGTEYEQYF
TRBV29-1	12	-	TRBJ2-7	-	TGCAGCGTTGGGGTTAATTCCTACGAGCAGTACTTC	CSVGVNSYEQYF
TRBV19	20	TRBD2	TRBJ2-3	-	TGTGCCAGTAGTGCCCGCGGAGCGGGGGGGCCCAAAGAAATAAAACATACGCAGTATTTT	CASSARGAGGPKEIKHTQYF
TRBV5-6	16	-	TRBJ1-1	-	TGTGCCAGCAGCTTGGTAGGATGGGGGCGGGACACTGAAGCTTTCTTT	CASSLVGWGRDTEAFF
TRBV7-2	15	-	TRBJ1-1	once	TGTGCCAGCAGCTTAACGGCAGGAGAGAACACTGAAGCTTTCTTT	CASSLTAGENTEAFF
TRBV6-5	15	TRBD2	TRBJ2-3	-	TGTGCCAGCAGGCGCGGGGGGCTGAGCACAGATACGCAGTATTTT	CASRRGGLSTDTQYF
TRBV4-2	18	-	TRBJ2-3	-	TGTGCCAGCAGCCAAGATTGGTCTAGGGGTACTAGCACAGATACGCAGTATTTT	CASSQDWSRGTSTDTQYF
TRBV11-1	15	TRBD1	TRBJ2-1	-	TGTGCCAGCAGCCCTGGGACAGGGAACTACAATGAGCAGTTCTTC	CASSPGTGNYNEQFF